These 31 T cell receptor beta chains originate from one sample sequenced in a study of blood T cell repertoires in COVID-19. The repertoire was sequenced with immunoSEQ multiplex PCR; TCRdb's copy has only in-frame clones and lacks some. The repertoire holds roughly 40,000 clones, approximately 90% seen once, with roughly 9.4% in the top ten. The sample consisted of peripheral blood. The receptors shown here come from a man aged 45-65 years with active COVID-19.

This chain connects TRBV5-1 to TRBJ1-1; D possibly corresponds to TRBD1 (5 bases). The CDR3 contains 15 residues. Trimming took 2 bases from V and 1 from J, leaving 12 bases between them. Germline CDR1 reads SGHRS; CDR2 reads YFSETQ. CDR3 DNA sequence: TGCGCCAGCAGCTTTGCGTTGACAGAGAACACTGAAGCTTTCTTT. Translation gives CASSFALTENTEAFF.

The chain joins TRBV7-8 to TRBJ2-7; TRBD1 is a possible D gene (5 bases). Germline V gene sequence: CDR1 SGHVS, CDR2 FQNEAQ. This CDR3 region has 16 residues. V was trimmed by 5 bases and J by 7 bases, leaving 24 bases between them. The CDR3 region is CASSPSPETTPGEQYF. The CDR3 nucleotides read TGTGCCAGCAGCCCAAGCCCTGAAACGACCCCAGGGGAGCAGTACTTC.

The chain couples TRBV28 to TRBJ2-6; tentatively, D is TRBD2 (5 bases). V was cut by 6 bases and J by 0 bases, with 9 bases left in between. Germline V gene sequence: CDR1 MDHEN, CDR2 SYDVKM. CDR3 length equals 15 residues. CDR3 nucleotides: TGTGCCAGCAGCCTAGCAGGCTCTGGGGCCAACGTCCTGACTTTC. Translation gives CASSLAGSGANVLTF.

The rearrangement joins TRBV19 to TRBJ1-3, with 8 bases aligning to TRBD1. V shed 3 bases, J shed 1 base, and the junction held 14 bases outside the gene matches. The V gene's germline CDR1 is LNHDA and CDR2 SQIVND (reference sequence). This CDR3 comprises 19 residues. CDR3 bases: TGTGCCAGTAGTATCGGGCAGGGGGCTTTTCGGAGATCTGGAAACACCATATATTTT. It translates to CASSIGQGAFRRSGNTIYF.

The J gene is TRBJ1-1, the V gene TRBV7-9; 9 nucleotides line up with TRBD1. Per the germline V gene, CDR1 is SEHNR and CDR2 is FQNEAQ (reference sequence). V shed 5 bases and J 5 bases; nucleotides not matched to a gene: 12. This CDR3 has 16 residues. CDR3 sequence (DNA): TGTGCCAGCAGCCGACGGGACAGGGTAGGAGGGACTGAAGCTTTCTTT. It codes for CASSRRDRVGGTEAFF.

The V call is TRBV12-3 or TRBV12-4, the J call TRBJ2-7; possibly TRBD2 for D (5 bases). This CDR3 region has 13 residues. Trimming took off 3 bases at V and 3 bases at J, with 9 bases between the two ends. The CDR3 sequence: CASSFGGLYEQYF. CDR3 nucleotides: TGTGCCAGCAGTTTCGGCGGGCTCTACGAGCAGTACTTC.

V gene TRBV10-1 combines with J gene TRBJ2-7; D is ambiguous. V shed 4 bases and J shed 2 bases, with 12 bases lying between them. Germline CDR1 reads WNHNN; CDR2 reads SYGVQD (reference sequence). This CDR3 comprises 14 residues. The CDR3 DNA is TGCGCCAGCAGTGGAAGCACCCCGCCCTACGAGCAGTACTTC. This encodes CASSGSTPPYEQYF.

The rearrangement uses TRBV20-1 and TRBJ2-1; TRBD1 agrees at 7 bases. V shed 3 bases and J 2 bases; nucleotides not matched to a gene: 7. Germline V CDR1 and CDR2: DFQATT, SNEGSKA (reference sequence). The CDR3 is made up of 15 amino acids. The CDR3 spells CSASIRQGAYNEQFF. The CDR3 nucleotides are TGCAGTGCTAGTATTAGACAGGGCGCCTACAATGAGCAGTTCTTC.

The chain is built from TRBV11-2 and TRBJ1-5, with D tentatively TRBD1 (5 bases). Germline assignment: CDR1 SGHAT and CDR2 FQNNGV. The CDR3 loop spans 13 amino acids. The V gene lost 5 bases and the J gene lost 4 bases, with 9 bases spanning the gap. The DNA for the CDR3 is TGTGCCAGCAGCCTACAGGAAAATCAGCCCCAGCATTTT. This gives the protein CASSLQENQPQHF.

The J gene is TRBJ2-7, the V gene TRBV7-9; TRBD1 matches 7 bases. The length of the CDR3 is 13 residues. Germline CDR1 SEHNR, CDR2 FQNEAQ (reference sequence). The J segment lost 5 bases and the V segment lost 6 bases, leaving 7 bases of the junction unmatched. The CDR3 region has the DNA TGTGCCAGCAGTTCGGACAGGTGGGACGAGCAGTACTTC. Translated, it gives CASSSDRWDEQYF.

The rearrangement uses TRBV11-2 and TRBJ1-5; D not resolved. Trimming took 5 bases from V and 1 from J, leaving 12 bases between them. This CDR3 comprises 15 residues. Germline-derived CDR1 and CDR2 are SGHAT and FQNNGV. The CDR3 sequence: CASSRLTGSNQPQHF. Here the CDR3 DNA reads TGTGCCAGCAGCCGACTGACGGGGAGCAATCAGCCCCAGCATTTT.

The chain is built from TRBV28 and TRBJ2-7; D ambiguous. Germline CDR1 and CDR2: MDHEN and SYDVKM. The length of the CDR3 is 14 residues. With 1 base removed from V and 1 base from J, the gap between germline ends came to 8 bases. The DNA of the CDR3 is TGTGCCAGCAGTTTATCCCTCAGGTCCTACGAGCAGTACTTC. Its protein product is CASSLSLRSYEQYF.

This chain connects TRBV10-2 to TRBJ2-1, with 7 bases that match TRBD2. Germline V gives CDR1 WSHSY, CDR2 SAAADI. Germline trimming cut 0 bases from V and 1 base from J; bases unmatched to any gene: 9. CDR3 length equals 18 residues. The CDR3 DNA sequence: TGCGCCAGCAGTGAGTCTTCCGCGGGAGTAAAATCCTACAATGAGCAGTTCTTC. Protein: CASSESSAGVKSYNEQFF.

V usage is TRBV9 and J usage is TRBJ1-2; no firm D call. Germline-derived CDR1 and CDR2 are SGDLS and YYNGEE. CDR3 length: 15 amino acids. V was shortened by 0 bases and J by 5 bases, with 14 bases between the two germline ends. Written as DNA, the CDR3 is TGTGCCAGCAGCGTAGAGGAGAGGGAAACTTATGGCTACACCTTC. Translation gives CASSVEERETYGYTF.

The chain carries TRBV11-2 and TRBJ2-5; D uncertain. Trimming took 4 bases from V and 4 from J, leaving 7 bases between them. The CDR3 sequence is 12 residues long. Germline loops: CDR1 SGHAT, CDR2 FQNNGV. CDR3 amino acids: CASSSPSETQYF. DNA of the CDR3: TGTGCCAGCAGCTCCCCGTCAGAGACCCAGTACTTC.

This chain connects TRBV5-4 to TRBJ2-1; 8 bases agree with TRBD2. V gave up 7 bases and J gave up 0 bases; unmatched junction bases: 9. The CDR3 runs 16 residues. Germline CDR1 SGHNT, CDR2 YYREEE (reference sequence). For the CDR3, the DNA is TGTGCCAGCGGTGTGGCGGGAGGTAACTCCTACAATGAGCAGTTCTTC. Residues: CASGVAGGNSYNEQFF.

This clone was detected once. This chain connects TRBV2 to TRBJ1-1, with D maybe TRBD1 (6 bases). Germline V CDR1 and CDR2: SNHLY, FYNNEI. The length of the CDR3 is 13 residues. V was cut by 9 bases and J by 0 bases, with 11 bases left in between. The chain's CDR3 is CARSRGLNTEAFF. The CDR3 nucleotides read TGTGCCAGGAGCAGGGGCCTGAACACTGAAGCTTTCTTT. The full variable domain, completed using reference TRBV2 and TRBJ1-1, is EPEVTQTPSHQVTQMGQEVILRCVPISNHLYFYWYRQILGQKVEFLVSFYNNEISEKSEIFDDQFSVERPDGSNFTLKIRSTKLEDSAMYFCARSRGLNTEAFFGQGTRLTVV.

The chain employs TRBV5-6 and TRBJ2-1; D is perhaps TRBD1 (6 bases). The germline CDR1 and CDR2 sequences are SGHDT and YYEEEE. The CDR3 is made up of 13 amino acids. The V end lost 0 bases, the J end lost 8 bases, and 9 bases lay between the germline ends. The CDR3 is CASSLARGDEQFF. For the CDR3, the DNA is TGTGCCAGCAGCTTGGCCAGGGGTGATGAGCAGTTCTTC.

The V gene is TRBV2, the J gene TRBJ2-3; the match to TRBD2 covers 8 bases. Germline values: CDR1 SNHLY, CDR2 FYNNEI. V dropped 3 bases and J dropped 5; count of bases not matched to a gene: 10. The CDR3 is 16 residues long. CDR3: CASSEATGGPGDTQYF. In DNA form, the CDR3 reads TGTGCCAGCAGTGAGGCTACGGGAGGGCCGGGAGATACGCAGTATTTT.

The chain uses TRBV5-1 and TRBJ1-3, with TRBD1 matching 9 bases. Looked up from germline, CDR1 is SGHRS and CDR2 is YFSETQ. V gave up 4 bases and J gave up 1 base; unmatched junction bases: 3. The CDR3 runs to 15 residues. CDR3 amino acids: CASSGGTGSGNTIYF. The CDR3 DNA follows: TGCGCCAGCAGCGGTGGGACAGGGTCTGGAAACACCATATATTTT. The full variable domain, with the rest looked up from reference TRBV5-1 and TRBJ1-3, is KAGVTQTPRYLIKTRGQQVTLSCSPISGHRSVSWYQQTPGQGLQFLFEYFSETQRNKGNFPGRFSGRQFSNSRSEMNVSTLELGDSALYLCASSGGTGSGNTIYFGEGSWLTVV.

This clone was detected only once. This chain joins TRBV7-9 and TRBJ1-5; D perhaps matches TRBD1 (5 bases). V was trimmed by 4 bases and J by 9 bases, leaving 13 bases between them. CDR3 length: 13 residues. Germline CDR1 reads SEHNR; CDR2 reads FQNEAQ (reference sequence). CDR3 in amino acids: CASSSALGGPQHF. The CDR3 nucleotides read TGTGCCAGCAGCTCGGCCCTCGGGGGGCCCCAGCATTTT.

The V call is TRBV28, the J call TRBJ2-3, with D unresolved. CDR3 size: 13 residues. V was trimmed by 5 bases and J by 0 bases, leaving 6 bases between them. Germline V gene data show CDR1 as MDHEN and CDR2 as SYDVKM. CDR3 DNA sequence: TGTGCCAGCAGTAATACTAGCACAGATACGCAGTATTTT. Its translation: CASSNTSTDTQYF.

The chain has TRBV5-5 and TRBJ2-7; D gene unclear. Trimming cost V 1 base and J 0 bases, with 11 bases left between them. The germline V gene has CDR1 SGHKS and CDR2 YYEKEE (reference sequence). The CDR3 loop spans 15 amino acids. The chain's CDR3 is CASSLLSGFSYEQYF. CDR3 nucleotide sequence: TGTGCCAGCAGCTTGCTCAGTGGTTTCTCCTACGAGCAGTACTTC.

The V and J genes are TRBV5-1 and TRBJ2-6, with a possible D match to TRBD2 (5 bases). Germline CDR1 and CDR2: SGHRS and YFSETQ. The V end was cut by 4 bases, the J end by 4 bases, with 12 bases between. CDR3 length: 15 residues. The CDR3 DNA reads TGCGCCAGCAGCATCTCGGGGTTAGGGGCCAACGTCCTGACTTTC. This encodes CASSISGLGANVLTF. Full variable domain (rest looked up from reference TRBV5-1 and TRBJ2-6): KAGVTQTPRYLIKTRGQQVTLSCSPISGHRSVSWYQQTPGQGLQFLFEYFSETQRNKGNFPGRFSGRQFSNSRSEMNVSTLELGDSALYLCASSISGLGANVLTFGAGSRLTVL.

The gene calls are TRBV19 and TRBJ2-3; TRBD2 agrees at 10 bases. CDR1 and CDR2 (germline): LNHDA, SQIVND (reference sequence). The ends lost 6 bases at V and 3 bases at J; junction bases unmatched: 6. CDR3 length equals 15 residues. CDR3 in amino acids: CASSLAGELTDTQYF. The CDR3 DNA reads TGTGCCAGTAGCCTAGCGGGAGAATTGACAGATACGCAGTATTTT.

The chain uses TRBV11-2 and TRBJ1-3, with D unclear. Trimming stripped 6 bases from V and 0 bases from J, with 12 bases between. Germline lookup yields CDR1 SGHAT and CDR2 FQNNGV. The CDR3 has 15 amino acids. CDR3 residues: CASSFSSGSGNTIYF. The CDR3 DNA follows: TGTGCCAGCAGTTTCTCATCAGGCTCTGGAAACACCATATATTTT.

The chain uses TRBV18 and TRBJ2-7, with TRBD1 matching over 7 bases. This CDR3 has 15 residues. Per the germline V gene, CDR1 is KGHSH and CDR2 is LQKENI. The V and J ends lost 5 bases and 2 bases, in that order; junction bases with no gene match: 9. This chain's CDR3 is CASSIGQEAPYEQYF. In DNA form, the CDR3 reads TGTGCCAGCTCAATCGGACAGGAGGCCCCCTACGAGCAGTACTTC.

J is TRBJ1-1 and V is TRBV9; D unresolved. Germline lookup yields CDR1 SGDLS and CDR2 YYNGEE. V lost 2 bases to trimming and J lost 1 base, with 12 bases between them. This CDR3 has 15 residues. The CDR3 protein is CASSVTHTSNTEAFF. The CDR3 DNA is TGTGCCAGCAGCGTTACCCATACATCGAACACTGAAGCTTTCTTT.

This CDR3 is CASSSGYTIYF. CDR3 bases: TGTGCCAGCAGTTCAGGATACACCATATATTTT. The genes are TRBV3-1 (or the pseudogene TRBV3-2) and TRBJ1-3; D not resolved. Germline CDR1 is LGHDT and CDR2 is YNNKEL (reference sequence). Trimming took 6 bases from V and 8 from J, leaving 8 bases between them. This CDR3 has 11 residues.

This chain joins TRBV2 and TRBJ1-1, with D possibly being TRBD1 (5 bases). This CDR3 is 15 amino acids long. Trimming shortened V by 1 base and J by 2 bases, and 11 bases separated the two germline ends. Germline V gene sequence: CDR1 SNHLY, CDR2 FYNNEI. CDR3 loop: CASSEGEGLNTEAFF. The DNA of the CDR3 is TGTGCCAGCAGTGAAGGGGAGGGGCTCAACACTGAAGCTTTCTTT. The full variable domain, in which reference TRBV2 and TRBJ1-1 provide the parts outside the CDR3, is EPEVTQTPSHQVTQMGQEVILRCVPISNHLYFYWYRQILGQKVEFLVSFYNNEISEKSEIFDDQFSVERPDGSNFTLKIRSTKLEDSAMYFCASSEGEGLNTEAFFGQGTRLTVV.

V gene TRBV28 combines with J gene TRBJ2-7, with a weak D call TRBD2 (6 bases). Trimming left V 6 bases short and J 4 bases short, with 19 bases between. The V gene's germline CDR1 is MDHEN and CDR2 SYDVKM. The CDR3 is 15 residues long. In DNA form, the CDR3 reads TGTGCCAGCAGCCCCGATAGCGGAAAATCTTACGAGCAGTACTTC. Protein product: CASSPDSGKSYEQYF.